The sequence of this T cell receptor (beta chain) was determined in a study of graft-versus-host responses after intestinal transplantation. The overall study: Isolated intestinal, liver-intestinal, or multivisceral transplants had been given to the recipients.

Points from the study as a whole: GvH clones were found in recipient marrow; some appeared first in ileum or blood.

The method was immunoSEQ multiplex PCR; TCRdb's version includes in-frame clones alone and lacks a portion of them. This repertoire shows 75,000 to 100,000 clones, around 93% found once; its top ten account for 0.4% to 0.6%. Details on this clone: Its antigen is currently unknown.

This specimen consisted of unstimulated CD8+ T cells sorted from spleen or lymph node cells, obtained before intestinal transplant. This clonotype was obtained from a human donor who received an intestinal transplant.

The DNA of the CDR3 is TGTGCCAGCAGTGAAGATCTCTCCAGCGCGAATCAGCCCCAGCATTTT. Translation gives CASSEDLSSANQPQHF. This sequence joins TRBV6-1 and TRBJ1-5; no definite D call. Per germline, CDR1 MNHNS and CDR2 SASEGT. This CDR3 comprises 16 residues. The V and J ends lost 1 base and 4 bases respectively, with 14 bases between them.